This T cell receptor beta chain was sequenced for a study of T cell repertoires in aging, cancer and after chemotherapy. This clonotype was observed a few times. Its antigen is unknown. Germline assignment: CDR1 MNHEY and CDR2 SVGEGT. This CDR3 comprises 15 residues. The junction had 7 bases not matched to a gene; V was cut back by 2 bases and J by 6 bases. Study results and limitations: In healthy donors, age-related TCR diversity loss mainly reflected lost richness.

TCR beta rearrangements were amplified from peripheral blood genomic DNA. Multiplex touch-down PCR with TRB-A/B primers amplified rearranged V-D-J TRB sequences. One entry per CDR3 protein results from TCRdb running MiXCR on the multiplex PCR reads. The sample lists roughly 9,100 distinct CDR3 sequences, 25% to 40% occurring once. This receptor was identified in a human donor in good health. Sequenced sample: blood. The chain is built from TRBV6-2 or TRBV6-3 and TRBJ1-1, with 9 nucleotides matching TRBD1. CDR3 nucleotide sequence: TGTGCCAGCAGTTACCCGACAGGGGGGAAGGCTGAAGCTTTCTTT. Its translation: CASSYPTGGKAEAFF.